This T cell receptor (beta chain) was found in a study of blood T cells in healthy people across ages. The authors ran a second PCR of about 6 to 11 cycles using a sample-barcoded 5' primer and a J-beta primer mix. TCRdb ran MiXCR on the 5' RACE reads and lists one entry per CDR3 protein. Here the sample spans about 680,000 distinct CDR3 sequences, roughly 49% being singletons. This clonotype has only a few counts. Sequencing used blood. This clonotype was sampled from a woman in her sixties or seventies in good health.

The CDR3 region is CASSEAGRETQYF. The CDR3 DNA follows: TGTGCCAGCAGTGAGGCAGGGAGGGAGACCCAGTACTTC. The V and J genes are TRBV25-1 and TRBJ2-5; a weak D match, TRBD2 (6 bases). The CDR3 totals 13 residues. Trimming pared 3 bases from V and 5 bases from J, leaving 10 bases between. CDR1 and CDR2 from the germline V gene are MGHDK and SYGVNS.